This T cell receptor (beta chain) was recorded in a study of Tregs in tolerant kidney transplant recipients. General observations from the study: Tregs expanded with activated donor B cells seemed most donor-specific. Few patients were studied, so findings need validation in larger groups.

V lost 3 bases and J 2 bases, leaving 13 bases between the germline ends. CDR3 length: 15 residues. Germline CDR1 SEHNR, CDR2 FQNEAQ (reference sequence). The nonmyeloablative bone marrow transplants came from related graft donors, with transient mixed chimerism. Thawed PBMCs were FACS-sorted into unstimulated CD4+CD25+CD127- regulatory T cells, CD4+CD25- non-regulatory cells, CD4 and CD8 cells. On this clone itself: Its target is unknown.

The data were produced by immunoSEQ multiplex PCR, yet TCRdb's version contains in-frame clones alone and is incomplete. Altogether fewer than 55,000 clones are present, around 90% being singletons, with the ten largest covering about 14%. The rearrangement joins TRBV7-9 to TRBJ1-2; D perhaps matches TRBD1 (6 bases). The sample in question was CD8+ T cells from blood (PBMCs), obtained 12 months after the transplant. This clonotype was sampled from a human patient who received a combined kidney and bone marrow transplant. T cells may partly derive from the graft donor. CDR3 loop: CASSFRTVENYGYTF. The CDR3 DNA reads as TGTGCCAGCAGCTTCCGGACAGTGGAAAACTATGGCTACACCTTC.